These 17 T cell receptor beta chains were all obtained from the same sample, sequenced in a study of cytomegalovirus exposure and HLA in healthy donors. Assay: immunoSEQ multiplex PCR; the TCRdb copy retains only in-frame clones and omits some. The data show about 140,000 clones, with 84% seen just once and approximately 1.5% held by the top ten. The sequenced sample was PBMCs. The receptors here all came from a woman in her 30s in good health and CMV-seronegative.

V and J are TRBV5-4 and TRBJ1-1, with 7 positions matching TRBD1. The CDR3 extends over 14 amino acids. V was pared by 2 bases and J by 3 bases, with 4 bases of the junction left unmatched. CDR1 SGHNT and CDR2 YYREEE come from the germline V gene (reference sequence). The CDR3 coding sequence is TGTGCCAGCAGCTTTGACAGGGCCTACACTGAAGCTTTCTTT. Protein sequence: CASSFDRAYTEAFF.

This clone was observed once. The chain links TRBV29-1 to TRBJ1-4; the match to TRBD1 covers 9 bases. The CDR3 is 13 residues long. Germline V gene sequence: CDR1 SQVTM, CDR2 ANQGSEA. V gave up 4 bases and J gave up 7 bases; unmatched junction bases: 4. The DNA of the CDR3 is TGCAGCGTTGCCGGGACAGGGATTGAAAAACTGTTTTTT. Translating it yields CSVAGTGIEKLFF.

The chain couples TRBV4-2 to TRBJ1-2; the D gene is possibly TRBD1 (6 bases). This CDR3 contains 14 residues. CDR1 and CDR2 (germline): LGHNA, YNFKEQ. The germline V and J ends were trimmed by 2 bases and 7 bases, with 14 bases remaining between them. The CDR3 DNA reads TGTGCCAGCAGCCAACCCGGACAGAGGAGTGGCTACACCTTC. Residues: CASSQPGQRSGYTF.

V and J are TRBV11-2 and TRBJ2-7; D remains unclear. This CDR3 is built from 15 residues. V shed 1 base and J shed 6 bases, with 16 bases lying between them. Germline V CDR1 and CDR2: SGHAT, FQNNGV. CDR3: CASSLVSFPIPEQYF. In DNA, the CDR3 is TGTGCCAGCAGCTTAGTAAGTTTTCCTATCCCCGAGCAGTACTTC.

The chain uses TRBV14 and TRBJ1-1; a weak D match, TRBD1 (6 bases). This CDR3 comprises 16 residues. Trimming left V 0 bases short and J 5 bases short, with 16 bases between. The germline V gene encodes CDR1 SGHDN and CDR2 FVKESK. The DNA of the CDR3 is TGTGCCAGCAGCCAAGATTTGGGGCGGGGGCATACTGAAGCTTTCTTT. The encoded protein is CASSQDLGRGHTEAFF.

The J gene is TRBJ1-4, the V gene TRBV9; possibly TRBD1 for D (6 bases). This CDR3 has 15 amino acids. Germline assignment: CDR1 SGDLS and CDR2 YYNGEE. V lost 6 bases and J 4 bases, leaving 16 bases between the germline ends. This CDR3 reads CASTPRGGDNEKLFF. The CDR3 coding sequence is TGTGCCAGCACCCCCAGGGGAGGGGATAATGAAAAACTGTTTTTT. The entire variable domain, with the rest obtained from reference TRBV9 and TRBJ1-4, is as follows: DSGVTQTPKHLITATGQRVTLRCSPRSGDLSVYWYQQSLDQGLQFLIQYYNGEERAKGNILERFSAQQFPDLHSELNLSSLELGDSALYFCASTPRGGDNEKLFFGSGTQLSVL.

V is TRBV2 and J is TRBJ2-1, with 8 nucleotides matching TRBD1. Germline CDR1 and CDR2: SNHLY and FYNNEI. The V segment lost 10 bases and the J segment 5 bases; nucleotides outside the gene matches: 10. The CDR3 has 14 amino acids. The DNA of the CDR3 is TGTGCCACAAATCAGGACAGGGACAACAATGAGCAGTTCTTC. The encoded protein is CATNQDRDNNEQFF.

The J gene is TRBJ2-3, the V gene TRBV9, with D perhaps TRBD1 (6 bases). V lost 4 bases to trimming and J lost 1 base, with 16 bases between them. CDR1 and CDR2 from the germline V gene are SGDLS and YYNGEE. The CDR3 extends over 16 amino acids. The CDR3 protein is CASSRRSGDGTDTQYF. The DNA of the CDR3 is TGTGCCAGCAGCCGCAGATCAGGGGACGGCACAGATACGCAGTATTTT.

The J gene is TRBJ1-3, the V gene TRBV7-2; 8 nucleotides line up with TRBD1. From germline, CDR1 is SGHTA and CDR2 FQGNSA. This CDR3 contains 15 residues. Trimming took 5 bases from V and 3 from J; bases not matched to a gene: 6. The CDR3, as DNA: TGTGCCAGCAGCGCCAGGGGGCAGATTGGAAACACCATATATTTT. Residues: CASSARGQIGNTIYF.

The CDR3, as DNA: TGTGCCAGCGCCGGCTACGAGCAGTACTTC. This encodes CASAGYEQYF. The rearrangement uses TRBV7-9 and TRBJ2-7; D remains unclear. The length of the CDR3 is 10 residues. Deletions cut 8 bases from V and 3 bases from J, with 5 bases between. Germline CDR1 SEHNR, CDR2 FQNEAQ (reference sequence).

The genes are TRBV29-1 and TRBJ2-7; no firm D call. V lost 4 bases to trimming and J lost 3 bases, with 7 bases between them. CDR1 is SQVTM, CDR2 ANQGSEA, per germline. This CDR3 region has 11 residues. The CDR3 is CSVVGDYEQYF. The CDR3, as DNA: TGCAGCGTTGTGGGCGACTACGAGCAGTACTTC.

The chain uses TRBV5-1 and TRBJ2-7, with a weak D call TRBD2 (6 bases). The V end was cut by 0 bases, the J end by 2 bases, with 12 bases between. Germline values: CDR1 SGHRS, CDR2 YFSETQ. The CDR3 sequence is 15 residues long. The CDR3 nucleotides are TGCGCCAGCAGCTTGGCCCCGGGGGAAGCCTACGAGCAGTACTTC. Protein product: CASSLAPGEAYEQYF.

This sequence joins TRBV7-2 and TRBJ2-7, with 7 bases aligning to TRBD1. Germline CDR1 is SGHTA and CDR2 is FQGNSA. The CDR3 covers 14 residues. Losses at the gene ends were 4 bases for V and 3 bases for J; bases not matched to a gene: 6. The CDR3 here is CASSSTGVGYEQYF. The CDR3 region has the DNA TGTGCCAGCAGCTCAACAGGGGTCGGCTACGAGCAGTACTTC.

The V call is TRBV15, the J call TRBJ2-7, with 9 bases that match TRBD1. The trim removed 1 base at V and 5 bases at J, leaving 6 bases unmatched. This CDR3 is 15 amino acids long. CDR1 and CDR2 (germline): LNHNV, YYDKDF (reference sequence). The CDR3 nucleotides are TGTGCCACCAGCAGAGTTGGACAGGGGATCAACGAGCAGTACTTC. This codes for CATSRVGQGINEQYF.

The CDR3 reads CASKQGWDFGGYTF. The CDR3, as DNA: TGTGCCAGCAAACAGGGATGGGATTTTGGTGGCTACACCTTC. The chain has TRBV6-5 and TRBJ1-2; a possible D gene is TRBD1 (6 bases). Trimming cost V 7 bases and J 7 bases, with 19 bases left between them. This CDR3 has 14 residues. Germline lookup yields CDR1 MNHEY and CDR2 SVGAGI.

The chain links TRBV27 to TRBJ2-3; D not certain. Germline V gives CDR1 MNHEY, CDR2 SMNVEV (reference sequence). This CDR3 is built from 13 residues. Trimming cost V 4 bases and J 2 bases, with 7 bases left between them. The CDR3 nucleotides are TGTGCCAGCAGTTGGAGCAACACAGATACGCAGTATTTT. It specifies CASSWSNTDTQYF.

The chain links TRBV7-9 to TRBJ1-4; 7 bases are a match to TRBD1. Trimming cost V 3 bases and J 7 bases; bases outside gene matches: 11. The CDR3 loop spans 16 amino acids. Looked up from germline, CDR1 is SEHNR and CDR2 is FQNEAQ (reference sequence). The CDR3 DNA is TGTGCCAGCAGCTTTCGTTTGGACAGGTTTTTTGAAAAACTGTTTTTT. It codes for CASSFRLDRFFEKLFF.